The next 6 T cell receptor beta chains were all read from a single sample in a study of naive and memory T cell subsets (dated by TCRdb to about 2017). Broad study findings and their caveats: A few larger clonotypes were found in naive repertoires, especially CD8, and these larger clonotypes were possibly memory cells re-expressing CD45RA.

For these receptors, no antigen is known. The method was UMI-ligation and nested PCR. Reads for this sample came from an Illumina MiSeq. The beta constant-region primer consisted of an equimolar mixture of two oligonucleotides that together covered TRBC1 and TRBC2. The ligated cDNA went through four rounds of PCR with nested alpha and beta constant-region primers together with the SP2 primer. TCRdb reprocessed the public reads (quality trimming at Q25 with fastp, clone calling with MiXCR) and kept in-frame beta chains. Merged by CDR3 protein, the rows form single entries marked with the most common genes and DNA. For this sample the table gives about 100,000 distinct CDR3 sequences, of which 13% to 15% were detected only once. The ten largest clonotypes hold approximately 2.8% of the sample. Material: naive CD8+ T cells from blood. The cell subset or site label of this sample denotes: naive T cells, CD45RA high CD27+. The receptors here all came from a human donor in good health.

The chain has TRBV7-8 and TRBJ1-6, with D perhaps TRBD1 (6 bases). V was cut by 8 bases and J by 6 bases, with 8 bases left in between. The length of the CDR3 is 12 residues. In germline, CDR1 is SGHVS, CDR2 FQNEAQ. Here the CDR3 reads CASGQSNSPLHF. CDR3 nucleotides: TGTGCCAGCGGACAGTCTAATTCACCCCTCCACTTT.

This clonotype has ten or more counts. V is TRBV12-5 and J is TRBJ2-7, with D possibly TRBD1 on 6 matching bases. Trimming left V 7 bases short and J 2 bases short, with 18 bases between. Germline V gives CDR1 LGHNT, CDR2 FRNRAP. The CDR3 sequence is 15 residues long. This CDR3 is CASAPPARGTYEQYF. In DNA form, the CDR3 reads TGTGCTAGTGCGCCCCCGGCAAGGGGGACCTACGAGCAGTACTTC.

The chain couples TRBV11-1 to TRBJ2-1; 8 bases are a match to TRBD2. Germline-derived CDR1 and CDR2 are SGHAT and FQDESV (reference sequence). Germline trimming cut 1 base from V and 0 bases from J; bases unmatched to any gene: 11. There are 19 residues in the CDR3. For the CDR3, the DNA is TGTGCCAGCAGCTTAGATTTCCCGGGGGGGACTTACTCCTACAATGAGCAGTTCTTC. This gives the protein CASSLDFPGGTYSYNEQFF.

This clonotype was seen more than once but under ten times. V is TRBV4-3 and J is TRBJ2-7; D might be TRBD1 (6 bases). The V end was cut by 3 bases, the J end by 2 bases, with 11 bases between. CDR3 length equals 14 residues. Germline lookup yields CDR1 LGHNA and CDR2 YSLEER. This CDR3 is CASSQTDSTYEQYF. DNA of the CDR3: TGCGCCAGCAGCCAGACGGACAGTACCTACGAGCAGTACTTC.

In its sample, this clonotype was seen a few times. The chain combines TRBV15 with TRBJ1-1; D not certain. The CDR3 consists of 14 residues. CDR1 LNHNV and CDR2 YYDKDF come from the germline V gene (reference sequence). V lost 0 bases and J lost 1, with 6 bases in between. The CDR3: CATSRDRPNTEAFF. The DNA of the CDR3 is TGTGCCACCAGCAGAGACAGGCCGAACACTGAAGCTTTCTTT.

This clonotype appeared a few times. The genes are TRBV5-4 and TRBJ2-3, with a possible D match to TRBD2 (5 bases). The CDR3 has 13 amino acids. Germline assignment: CDR1 SGHNT and CDR2 YYREEE (reference sequence). Trimming cost V 7 bases and J 1 base, with 10 bases left between them. The CDR3 region is CASASAGTDTQYF. For the CDR3, the DNA is TGTGCCAGCGCTTCAGCGGGCACAGATACGCAGTATTTT.